This TCR beta chain was documented in a study of T cell responses to AZD1222 COVID-19 vaccine. Only in-frame clones appear in the TCRdb table, and some are missing; sequencing was by immunoSEQ multiplex PCR. This repertoire shows 150,000 to 200,000 clones, just over 90% found once; its top ten account for 3.5% to 4.5%. General study results and limits: Repertoire samples came only from after the peak T cell response.

With respect to this clone: The antigen is unknown.

This CDR3 has 17 amino acids. The ends were cut back, 4 bases at V and 3 bases at J, with 18 bases in the middle. Germline-derived CDR1 and CDR2 are LGHNA and YNFKEQ. The receptor was derived from an adult in good health. The chain uses TRBV4-2 and TRBJ1-4, with D tentatively TRBD1 (6 bases). The source material was peripheral blood, sampled on day 0 of AZD1222 vaccination. DNA for the CDR3: TGTGCCAGCAGCCCCAGGGGAATTTGGCGGGCTAATGAAAAACTGTTTTTT. It translates to CASSPRGIWRANEKLFF.